The clone carrying this T cell receptor (beta chain) has a handful of counts. Antigen: not known. This specimen belongs to a study of response to subunit inactivated influenza vaccine. TCRdb fed the RT-PCR reads into MiXCR, producing one record per CDR3 protein. This table holds more than 450,000 distinct CDR3 sequences, approximately 12% found once. Trimming pared 2 bases from V and 0 bases from J, leaving 17 bases between. Germline V gene sequence: CDR1 KGHSH, CDR2 LQKENI. This CDR3 region has 18 residues. Findings and caveats of the study: Authors proposed each seasonal influenza vaccination draws in few new T cells.

The origin of this receptor is a man aged 50 or older who received an inactivated influenza vaccine. The rearrangement uses TRBV18 and TRBJ1-3, with unresolved D. The sample here was PBMCs from blood, taken on the day of vaccination. The CDR3 reads CASSPGLPSSGSGNTIYF. The CDR3 DNA reads TGTGCCAGCTCACCAGGGCTCCCCTCATCAGGCTCTGGAAACACCATATATTTT.